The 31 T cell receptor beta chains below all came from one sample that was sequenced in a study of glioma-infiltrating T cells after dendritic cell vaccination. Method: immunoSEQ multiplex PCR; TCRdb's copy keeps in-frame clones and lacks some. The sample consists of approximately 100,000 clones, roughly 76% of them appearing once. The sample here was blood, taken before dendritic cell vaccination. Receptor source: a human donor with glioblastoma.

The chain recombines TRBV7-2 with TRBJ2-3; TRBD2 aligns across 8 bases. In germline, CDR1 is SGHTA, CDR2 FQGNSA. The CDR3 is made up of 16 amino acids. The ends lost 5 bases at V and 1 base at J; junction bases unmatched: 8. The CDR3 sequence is CASSMFSGAGTDTQYF. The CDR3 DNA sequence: TGTGCCAGCAGCATGTTTAGCGGGGCCGGCACAGATACGCAGTATTTT.

This CDR3 reads CASRGTGTAGELFF. CDR3 DNA sequence: TGTGCCAGCCGCGGGACAGGTACCGCTGGGGAGCTGTTTTTT. V and J are TRBV9 and TRBJ2-2, with TRBD1 identical over 8 bases. This CDR3 has 14 residues. Looked up from germline, CDR1 is SGDLS and CDR2 is YYNGEE. V lost 7 bases and J lost 8; bases outside the gene matches: 10.

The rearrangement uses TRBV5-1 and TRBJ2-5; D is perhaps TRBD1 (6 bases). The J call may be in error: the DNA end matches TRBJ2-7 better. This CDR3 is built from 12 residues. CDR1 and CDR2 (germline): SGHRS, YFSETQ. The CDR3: CASSTQGYEQYF. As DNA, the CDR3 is TGCGCCAGCAGCACACAGGGCTACGAGCAGTACTTC.

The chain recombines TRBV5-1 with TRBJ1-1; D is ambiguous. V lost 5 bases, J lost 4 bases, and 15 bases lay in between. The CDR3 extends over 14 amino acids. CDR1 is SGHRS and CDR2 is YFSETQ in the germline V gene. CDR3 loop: CASRKGPTGTEAFF. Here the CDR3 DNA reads TGCGCCAGCAGGAAAGGCCCGACGGGCACTGAAGCTTTCTTT.

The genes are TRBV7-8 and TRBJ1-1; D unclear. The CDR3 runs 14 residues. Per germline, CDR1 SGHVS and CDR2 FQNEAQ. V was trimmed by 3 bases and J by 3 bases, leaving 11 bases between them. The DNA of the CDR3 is TGTGCCAGCAGCTTCGCAGGCCCCGACACTGAAGCTTTCTTT. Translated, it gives CASSFAGPDTEAFF.

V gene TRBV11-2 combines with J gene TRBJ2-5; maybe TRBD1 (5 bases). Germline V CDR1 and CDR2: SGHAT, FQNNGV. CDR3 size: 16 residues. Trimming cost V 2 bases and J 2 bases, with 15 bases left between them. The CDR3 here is CASSLRRTSEQETQYF. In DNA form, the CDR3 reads TGTGCCAGCAGCTTACGACGGACATCCGAGCAAGAGACCCAGTACTTC.

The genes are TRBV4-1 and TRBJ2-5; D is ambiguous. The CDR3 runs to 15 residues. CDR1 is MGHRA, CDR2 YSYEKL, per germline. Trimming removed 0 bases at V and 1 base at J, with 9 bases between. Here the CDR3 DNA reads TGCGCCAGCAGCCAAGAGGAGCAAAGCCAAGAGACCCAGTACTTC. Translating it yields CASSQEEQSQETQYF.

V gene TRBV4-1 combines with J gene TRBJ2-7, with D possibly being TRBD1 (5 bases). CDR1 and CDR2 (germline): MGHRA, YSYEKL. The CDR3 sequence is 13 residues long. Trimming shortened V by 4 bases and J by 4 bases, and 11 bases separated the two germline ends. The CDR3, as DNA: TGCGCCAGCAGCCGTCTTCAGGGTTACGAGCAGTACTTC. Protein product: CASSRLQGYEQYF.

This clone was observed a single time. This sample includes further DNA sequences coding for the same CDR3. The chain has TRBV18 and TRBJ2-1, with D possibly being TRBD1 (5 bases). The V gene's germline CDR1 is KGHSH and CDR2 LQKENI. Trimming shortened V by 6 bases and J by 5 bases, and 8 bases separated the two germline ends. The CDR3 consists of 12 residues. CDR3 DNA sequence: TGTGCCAGCTCGCCGACAGACAATGAGCAGTTCTTC. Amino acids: CASSPTDNEQFF.

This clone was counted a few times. CDR3 in DNA: TGTGCCATCAGTTCGGGGGGAACGAACTATGGCTACACCTTC. Encoded protein: CAISSGGTNYGYTF. The chain combines TRBV10-3 with TRBJ1-2; perhaps TRBD1 as D (5 bases). Germline V CDR1 and CDR2: ENHRY, SYGVKD. CDR3 length: 14 residues. Trimming left V 5 bases short and J 2 bases short, with 12 bases between.

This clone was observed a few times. The CDR3 DNA reads as TGTGCTAGTGGTATTAATACAGAGAACACTGAAGCTTTCTTT. Protein product: CASGINTENTEAFF. The V gene is TRBV12-5, the J gene TRBJ1-1; no clear D. V dropped 5 bases and J dropped 1 base, with 11 bases sitting between them. Germline V gene lookup returns CDR1 LGHNT and CDR2 FRNRAP. This CDR3 comprises 14 residues.

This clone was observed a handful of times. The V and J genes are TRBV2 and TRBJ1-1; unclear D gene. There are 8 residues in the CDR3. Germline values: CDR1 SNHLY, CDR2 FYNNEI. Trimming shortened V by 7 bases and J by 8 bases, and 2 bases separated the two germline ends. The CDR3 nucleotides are TGTGCCAGCACGGAAGCTTTCTTT. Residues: CASTEAFF.

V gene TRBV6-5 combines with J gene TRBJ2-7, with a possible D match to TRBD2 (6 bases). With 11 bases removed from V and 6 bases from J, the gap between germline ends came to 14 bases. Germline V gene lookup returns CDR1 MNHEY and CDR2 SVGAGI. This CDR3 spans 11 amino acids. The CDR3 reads CASHLGGEQYF. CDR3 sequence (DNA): TGTGCCTCCCACCTCGGGGGCGAGCAGTACTTC.

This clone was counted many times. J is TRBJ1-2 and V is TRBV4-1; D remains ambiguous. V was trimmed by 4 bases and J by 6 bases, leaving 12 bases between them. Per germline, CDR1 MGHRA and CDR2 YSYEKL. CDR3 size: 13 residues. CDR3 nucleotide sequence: TGCGCCAGCAGCCCACGAGGACTTGATGGCTACACCTTC. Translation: CASSPRGLDGYTF.

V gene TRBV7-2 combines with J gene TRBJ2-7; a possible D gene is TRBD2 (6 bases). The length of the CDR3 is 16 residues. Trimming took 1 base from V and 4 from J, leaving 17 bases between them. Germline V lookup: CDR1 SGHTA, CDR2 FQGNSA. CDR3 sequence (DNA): TGTGCCAGCAGCTTAGTGCTGTGGAGGGGAGGATACGAGCAGTACTTC. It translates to CASSLVLWRGGYEQYF.

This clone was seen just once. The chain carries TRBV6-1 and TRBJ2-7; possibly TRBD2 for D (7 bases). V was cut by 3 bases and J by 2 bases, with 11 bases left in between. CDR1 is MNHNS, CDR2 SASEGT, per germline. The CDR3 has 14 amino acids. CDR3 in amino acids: CASSDAGAPYEQYF. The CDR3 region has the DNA TGTGCCAGCAGTGACGCGGGGGCCCCCTACGAGCAGTACTTC.

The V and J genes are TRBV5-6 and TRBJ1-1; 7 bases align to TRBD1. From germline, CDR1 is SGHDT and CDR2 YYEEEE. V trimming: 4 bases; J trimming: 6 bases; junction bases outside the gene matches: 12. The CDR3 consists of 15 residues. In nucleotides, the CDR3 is TGTGCCAGCAGCCCTACAGACAGGGAAATCGCTGAAGCTTTCTTT. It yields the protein CASSPTDREIAEAFF.

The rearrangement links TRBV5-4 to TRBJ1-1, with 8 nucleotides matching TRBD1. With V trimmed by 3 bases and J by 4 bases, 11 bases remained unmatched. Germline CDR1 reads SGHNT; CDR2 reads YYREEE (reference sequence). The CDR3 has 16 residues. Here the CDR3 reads CASSSPKTGESTEAFF. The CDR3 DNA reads TGTGCCAGCAGCTCACCAAAGACAGGGGAGAGCACTGAAGCTTTCTTT.

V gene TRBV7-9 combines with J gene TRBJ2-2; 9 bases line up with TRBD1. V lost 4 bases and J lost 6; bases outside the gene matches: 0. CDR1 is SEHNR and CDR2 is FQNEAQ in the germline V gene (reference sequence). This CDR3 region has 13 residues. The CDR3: CASSWTGAGELFF. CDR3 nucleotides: TGTGCCAGCAGCTGGACAGGGGCCGGGGAGCTGTTTTTT.

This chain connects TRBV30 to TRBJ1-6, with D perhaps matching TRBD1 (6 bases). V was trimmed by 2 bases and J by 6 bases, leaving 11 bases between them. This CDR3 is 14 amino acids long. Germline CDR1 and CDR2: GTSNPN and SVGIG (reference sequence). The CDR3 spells CAWSSGDGNSPLHF. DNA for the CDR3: TGTGCCTGGAGTTCAGGGGACGGTAATTCACCCCTCCACTTT.

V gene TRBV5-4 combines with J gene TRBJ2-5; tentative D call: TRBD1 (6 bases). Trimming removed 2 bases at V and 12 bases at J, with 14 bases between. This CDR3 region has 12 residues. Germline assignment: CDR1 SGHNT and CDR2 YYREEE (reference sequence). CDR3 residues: CASSFPTGRKYF. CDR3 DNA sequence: TGTGCCAGCAGCTTCCCGACAGGACGAAAGTACTTC.

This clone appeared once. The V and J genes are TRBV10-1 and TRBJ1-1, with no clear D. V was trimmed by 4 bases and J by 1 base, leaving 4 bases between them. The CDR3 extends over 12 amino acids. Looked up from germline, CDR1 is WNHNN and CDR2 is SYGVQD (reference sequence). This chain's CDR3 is CASSGPNTEAFF. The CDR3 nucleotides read TGCGCCAGCAGTGGGCCGAACACTGAAGCTTTCTTT.

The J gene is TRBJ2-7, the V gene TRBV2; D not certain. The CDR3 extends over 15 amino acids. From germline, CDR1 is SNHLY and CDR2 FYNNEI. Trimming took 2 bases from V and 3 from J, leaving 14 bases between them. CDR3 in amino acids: CASSEHHAEHYEQYF. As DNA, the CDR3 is TGTGCCAGCAGTGAACATCATGCAGAACACTACGAGCAGTACTTC. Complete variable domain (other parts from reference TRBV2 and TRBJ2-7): EPEVTQTPSHQVTQMGQEVILRCVPISNHLYFYWYRQILGQKVEFLVSFYNNEISEKSEIFDDQFSVERPDGSNFTLKIRSTKLEDSAMYFCASSEHHAEHYEQYFGPGTRLTVT.

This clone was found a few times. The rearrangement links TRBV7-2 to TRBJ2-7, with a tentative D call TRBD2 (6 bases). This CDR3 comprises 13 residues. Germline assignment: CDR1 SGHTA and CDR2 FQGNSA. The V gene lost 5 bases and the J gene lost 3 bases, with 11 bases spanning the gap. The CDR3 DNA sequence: TGTGCCAGCAGCCGGACTATTAGCTACGAGCAGTACTTC. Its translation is CASSRTISYEQYF.

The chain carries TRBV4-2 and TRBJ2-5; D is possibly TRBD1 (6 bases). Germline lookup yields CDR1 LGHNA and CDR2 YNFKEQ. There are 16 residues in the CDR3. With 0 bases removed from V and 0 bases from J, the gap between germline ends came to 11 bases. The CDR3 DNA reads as TGTGCCAGCAGCCAAGAGGCAGGGGTGGACCAAGAGACCCAGTACTTC. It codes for CASSQEAGVDQETQYF.

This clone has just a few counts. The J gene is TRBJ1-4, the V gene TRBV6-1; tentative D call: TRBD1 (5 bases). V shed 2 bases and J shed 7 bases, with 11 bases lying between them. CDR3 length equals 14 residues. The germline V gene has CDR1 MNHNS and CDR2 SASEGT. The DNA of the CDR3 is TGTGCCAGCAGTGAATATATAGGGGTTGAAAAACTGTTTTTT. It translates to CASSEYIGVEKLFF.

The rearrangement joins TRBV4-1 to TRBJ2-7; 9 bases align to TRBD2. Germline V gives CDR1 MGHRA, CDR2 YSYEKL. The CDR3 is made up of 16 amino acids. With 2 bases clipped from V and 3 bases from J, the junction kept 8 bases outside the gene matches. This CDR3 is CASSQFSGGVFYEQYF. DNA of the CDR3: TGCGCCAGCAGCCAATTTAGCGGGGGCGTTTTCTACGAGCAGTACTTC.

CDR3 DNA sequence: TGTGCCAGCAGTGAATTTCGCGGGGGGGCCACAGATACGCAGTATTTT. Its translation: CASSEFRGGATDTQYF. The J gene is TRBJ2-3, the V gene TRBV25-1, with 9 bases identical to TRBD2. Germline CDR1 reads MGHDK; CDR2 reads SYGVNS. The J segment lost 2 bases and the V segment lost 1 base, leaving 4 bases of the junction unmatched. The CDR3 is 16 amino acids.

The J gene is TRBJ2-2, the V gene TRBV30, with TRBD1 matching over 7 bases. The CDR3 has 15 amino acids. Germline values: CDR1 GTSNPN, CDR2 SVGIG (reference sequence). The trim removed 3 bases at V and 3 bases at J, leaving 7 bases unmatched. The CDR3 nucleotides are TGTGCCTGGAGGCGACAGGGTTTCGACACCGGGGAGCTGTTTTTT. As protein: CAWRRQGFDTGELFF.

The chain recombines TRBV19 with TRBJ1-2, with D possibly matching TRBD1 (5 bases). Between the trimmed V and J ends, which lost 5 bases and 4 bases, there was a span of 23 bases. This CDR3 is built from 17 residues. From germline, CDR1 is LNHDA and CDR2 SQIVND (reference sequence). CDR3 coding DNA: TGTGCCAGTAGTGGCCGGGGGTATGAATTGTTGCTCTATGGCTACACCTTC. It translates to CASSGRGYELLLYGYTF. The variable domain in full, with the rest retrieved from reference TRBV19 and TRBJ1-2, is DGGITQSPKYLFRKEGQNVTLSCEQNLNHDAMYWYRQDPGQGLRLIYYSQIVNDFQKGDIAEGYSVSREKKESFPLTVTSAQKNPTAFYLCASSGRGYELLLYGYTFGSGTRLTVV.

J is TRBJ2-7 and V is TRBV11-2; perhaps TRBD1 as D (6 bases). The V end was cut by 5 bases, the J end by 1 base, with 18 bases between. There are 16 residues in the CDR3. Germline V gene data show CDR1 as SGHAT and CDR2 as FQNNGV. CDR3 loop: CASSQLRGSDSYEQYF. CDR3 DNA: TGTGCCAGCAGCCAATTAAGGGGGTCCGATTCCTACGAGCAGTACTTC.